These T cell receptor beta chains were read from a single sample in a study of shared clonotypes between healthy human individuals. The repertoire was sequenced with immunoSEQ multiplex PCR; TCRdb's copy has only in-frame clones and lacks some. Here the sample spans 780,000 or so clones, 55% to 80% being singletons. The sequenced sample was memory CD4+ T cells sorted from blood. Receptors originate from a woman in her 30s in good health. Both conserved end residues are part of each CDR3. D genes are given only for firm matches. Expanded clones get a size class; other rows say once, few or many, or leave the size out.

TRBV11-2	few	TRBJ2-7	-	TGTGCCAGCAGCCCCTCTCCTGGACAGACCTACGAGCAGTACTTC	CASSPSPGQTYEQYF
TRBV5-1	-	TRBJ1-1	-	TGCGCCAGCAGCTTGTCGACAGTGAACACTGAAGCTTTCTTT	CASSLSTVNTEAFF
TRBV11-3	-	TRBJ2-1	-	TGTGCCAGCAGCCCATACTACGCCGATGAGCAGTTCTTC	CASSPYYADEQFF
TRBV6-5	-	TRBJ1-1	-	TGTGCCAGCCGATCCCCGACAGTCGGAAACACTGAAGCTTTCTTT	CASRSPTVGNTEAFF
TRBV28	-	TRBJ2-5	-	TGTGCCAGCAGGTCCAGGCGGGAGACCCAGTACTTC	CASRSRRETQYF
TRBV7-9	-	TRBJ1-1	-	TGTGCCAGCGATTCGCACGGGATGAACACTGAAGCTTTCTTT	CASDSHGMNTEAFF
TRBV6-4	-	TRBJ2-7	TRBD2	TGTGCCAGCAGTGACTCGATACTGCGGGAGGGCCCCCCAGACTACGAGCAGTACTTC	CASSDSILREGPPDYEQYF
TRBV18	few	TRBJ2-7	-	TGTGCCAGCTCGGACGCGATGGTGAAGTACTTC	CASSDAMVKYF
TRBV28	-	TRBJ2-1	-	TGTGCCAGCAGTTTGCCGGGGCTCGACTTGAGCTCCTACAATGAGCAGTTCTTC	CASSLPGLDLSSYNEQFF
TRBV15	-	TRBJ1-2	-	TGTGCCACCAGCAGTAGGGGAGGTGGCTACACCTTC	CATSSRGGGYTF
TRBV10-2	-	TRBJ2-1	TRBD1	TGCGCCAGCAGTCGGAGTGGGACAGGGGCAGTTAGTGAGCAGTTCTTC	CASSRSGTGAVSEQFF
TRBV28	-	TRBJ1-3	-	TGTGCCAGCGCGACTGGAAACACCATATATTTT	CASATGNTIYF
TRBV19	-	TRBJ2-1	-	TGTGCCAGTAGTATAGACGGCGCGACGTACAATGAGCAGTTCTTC	CASSIDGATYNEQFF
TRBV9	-	TRBJ1-1	-	TGTGCCAGCAGCGTAGGTGGAGGGGGGAACACTGAAGCTTTCTTT	CASSVGGGGNTEAFF
TRBV15	many	TRBJ1-5	TRBD1	TGTGCCACCAGCACCTTAGGACAGGGGGATCAGCCCCAGCATTTT	CATSTLGQGDQPQHF
TRBV4-1	-	TRBJ2-1	-	TGCGCCAGCAGCCAAGCTGGGAAGGGGAGACAGTTCTTC	CASSQAGKGRQFF
TRBV10-3	-	TRBJ1-1	-	TGTGCCATCAGTGAGTCGGGTAGGGGAGAACTGCAAGCTTTCTTT	CAISESGRGELQAFF
TRBV4-1	-	TRBJ2-7	TRBD1	TGCGCCAGCAGCCAAGATAAAGGGACAGGGGAGTACTTC	CASSQDKGTGEYF
TRBV28	-	TRBJ2-2	-	TGTGCCAGCAGTTATAGGTTCGGGGAGCTGTTTTTT	CASSYRFGELFF
TRBV4-2	few	TRBJ1-2	-	TGTGCCAGCAGCCGAGATACGAGGGCGGGAAACTATGGCTACACCTTC	CASSRDTRAGNYGYTF
TRBV7-2	once	TRBJ2-3	TRBD2	TGTGCCAGCAGCTTGCATGACCCGGGACTAGCGGGACCAGATACGCAGTATTTT	CASSLHDPGLAGPDTQYF
TRBV28	-	TRBJ2-2	TRBD1	TGTGCCAGCAGTTTAGGGGACAGACTCACCGGGGAGCTGTTTTTT	CASSLGDRLTGELFF
TRBV28	-	TRBJ2-7	TRBD2	TGTGCCAGCAGTTTAGGAGGGACTAGCGGGGTCTACGAGCAGTACTTC	CASSLGGTSGVYEQYF
TRBV4-2	few	TRBJ2-3	-	TGTGCCAGCAGCCATGTTAGTGGAGGCGCAGATACGCAGTATTTT	CASSHVSGGADTQYF
TRBV10-3	-	TRBJ1-1	-	TGTGCCATCAAAACCCCCTTGGTGACTGAAGCTTTCTTT	CAIKTPLVTEAFF
TRBV6-6	-	TRBJ2-3	-	TGTGCCAGCAGCCCTGACAGGACAGCAGATACGCAGTATTTT	CASSPDRTADTQYF
TRBV27	-	TRBJ2-7	-	TGTGCCAGCAGTTCCCCGGGGCCCTACGAGCAGTACTTC	CASSSPGPYEQYF
TRBV6-6	-	TRBJ2-1	-	TGTGCCAGCACCCGGGAGCCCGCGAATGAGCAGTTCTTC	CASTREPANEQFF
TRBV5-3	-	TRBJ2-3	-	TGTGCCAGCAGCCCCGGCCAGACTCGGGATACGCAGTATTTT	CASSPGQTRDTQYF
TRBV4-1	-	TRBJ2-7	-	TGCGCCAGCAGCCAAGTCGGCAACAGGGTTTACGAGCAGTACTTC	CASSQVGNRVYEQYF
TRBV14	-	TRBJ2-3	-	TGTGCCAGCAGCCAAGATTTGGGACATACGCAGTATTTT	CASSQDLGHTQYF
TRBV19	few	TRBJ2-1	TRBD2	TGTGCCAGTAGTACCTCCGGGAGGGGTGAGCAGTTCTTC	CASSTSGRGEQFF
TRBV28	-	TRBJ2-3	-	TGTGCCAGCAGTTTTGGGCGGAACACAGATACGCAGTATTTT	CASSFGRNTDTQYF
TRBV29-1	-	TRBJ2-1	-	TGCAGCGTTCAGAGGGGAGCCGTCTCCTACAATGAGCAGTTCTTC	CSVQRGAVSYNEQFF
TRBV10-1	-	TRBJ2-3	-	TGCGCCAGCAGTGAGTCGACAGATACGCAGTATTTT	CASSESTDTQYF
TRBV18	-	TRBJ1-3	-	TGTGCCAGCTCATCCTGGACCCAACGGGATACTAAAAGAAACACCATATATTTT	CASSSWTQRDTKRNTIYF
TRBV2	few	TRBJ1-2	-	TGTGCCAGCAGTGAAGCGGATAGACACCTCTATGGCTACACCTTC	CASSEADRHLYGYTF
TRBV11-2	-	TRBJ2-5	-	TGTGCCAGCAGCTTAGGAGAGGGGACGAAGACCCAGTACTTC	CASSLGEGTKTQYF
TRBV14	-	TRBJ2-1	TRBD2	TGTGCCAGCAGCCGTAGCGGGAGGGCTTCCAATGAGCAGTTCTTC	CASSRSGRASNEQFF
TRBV29-1	few	TRBJ1-1	-	TGCAGCGCCGGGAGGCCGAACACTGAAGCTTTCTTT	CSAGRPNTEAFF
TRBV5-1	-	TRBJ2-3	-	TGCGCCAGCGGACCCACGTCGGAGCGACGGGATACGCAGTATTTT	CASGPTSERRDTQYF
TRBV25-1	-	TRBJ2-1	TRBD1	TGTGCCAGCAGTGAATTAGGCGACAGGGGAAAGAATGAGCAGTTCTTC	CASSELGDRGKNEQFF
TRBV28	-	TRBJ1-2	-	TGTGCCAGCATCAAAAAGGGCCAGTTCTATGGCTACACCTTC	CASIKKGQFYGYTF
TRBV7-9	-	TRBJ1-1	-	TGTGCCAGCAGCTTAAAGGGGGGCTTGAACACTGAAGCTTTCTTT	CASSLKGGLNTEAFF